This passage covers 15 T cell receptor beta chains from one sample sequenced in a study of T cells in Graves' hyperthyroidism and ophthalmopathy. The TCR beta CDR3 regions underwent amplification using RNA transcripts as the source. First-round RT-PCR with HTBI primers amplified the TCR CDR3 region. TCRdb reprocessed the multiplex PCR reads via MiXCR and lists one record per CDR3 protein. Here the sample spans hundreds of thousands of distinct CDR3 sequences, 12% to 15% being singletons. Sequenced: blood. The receptor set was obtained from a woman aged 18 to 35 with Graves' hyperthyroidism.

This clonotype was counted many times. V gene TRBV11-2 combines with J gene TRBJ2-5; no firm D call. The V gene lost 4 bases and the J gene lost 7 bases, with 16 bases spanning the gap. The CDR3 contains 14 residues. Germline V CDR1 and CDR2: SGHAT, FQNNGV. The CDR3 loop reads CASSSLQSGRTQYF. The CDR3 DNA reads TGTGCCAGCAGCTCACTCCAATCTGGGCGGACCCAGTACTTC.

In this sample, this clonotype turned up many times. The chain joins TRBV10-3 to TRBJ2-3; 9 nucleotides align to TRBD2. In germline, CDR1 is ENHRY, CDR2 SYGVKD. J lost 2 bases, V lost 3 bases, and 6 bases had no gene match. The CDR3 length is 16 residues. CDR3 protein: CAISEGAGGPTDTQYF. The CDR3 region has the DNA TGTGCCATCAGTGAAGGAGCGGGAGGTCCCACAGATACGCAGTATTTT.

CDR3 in DNA: TGTGCCTGGATGGGACAGAGCTCTGGAAACACCATATATTTT. Translation gives CAWMGQSSGNTIYF. This chain connects TRBV30 to TRBJ1-3, with 7 bases that match TRBD1. This CDR3 is built from 14 residues. Trimming cost V 4 bases and J 0 bases; bases outside gene matches: 3. The germline gives CDR1 GTSNPN, CDR2 SVGIG (reference sequence).

In this sample, this clonotype turned up a few times. CDR3 nucleotide sequence: TGTGCCAGCAGCCAGTGGGGGGGGGGGTACAATGAGCAGTTCTTC. This encodes CASSQWGGGYNEQFF. The rearrangement joins TRBV7-6 to TRBJ2-1, with 7 bases lining up with TRBD2. This CDR3 is 15 amino acids long. V lost 5 bases and J lost 4; bases outside the gene matches: 8. The germline V gene has CDR1 SGHVS and CDR2 FNYEAQ.

This clonotype was seen repeatedly, ten times or more. V usage is TRBV6-1 and J usage is TRBJ1-5; tentatively, D is TRBD1 (5 bases). V lost 8 bases, J lost 5 bases, and 13 bases lay in between. This CDR3 spans 13 amino acids. The germline V gene has CDR1 MNHNS and CDR2 SASEGT. This CDR3 is CASGSQGDQPQHF. Written as DNA, the CDR3 is TGTGCCAGCGGGTCTCAAGGGGATCAGCCCCAGCATTTT.

This clonotype was seen more than once but under ten times. The gene calls are TRBV10-1 and TRBJ2-3, with unresolved D. With 3 bases removed from V and 1 base from J, the gap between germline ends came to 8 bases. The CDR3 covers 14 residues. The germline CDR1 and CDR2 sequences are WNHNN and SYGVQD (reference sequence). DNA of the CDR3: TGCGCCAGCAGTGATTGGAGCGGCACAGATACGCAGTATTTT. It yields the protein CASSDWSGTDTQYF.

This clonotype was found many times. The V and J genes are TRBV7-9 and TRBJ2-2; 12 bases map to TRBD2. CDR1 is SEHNR, CDR2 FQNEAQ, per germline (reference sequence). V was clipped by 4 bases and J by 0 bases; unmatched bases: 12. The CDR3 runs to 20 residues. This chain's CDR3 is CASSSVRGRTSGANTGELFF. The CDR3 nucleotides are TGTGCCAGCAGCTCTGTTCGGGGCCGGACTAGCGGGGCGAACACCGGGGAGCTGTTTTTT.

There are a few counts of this clonotype. J is TRBJ1-1 and V is TRBV6-1; D may be TRBD1 (5 bases). Germline V gene lookup returns CDR1 MNHNS and CDR2 SASEGT. The germline V and J ends were trimmed by 8 bases and 1 base, with 17 bases remaining between them. This CDR3 spans 15 amino acids. The CDR3 bases are TGTGCCAGCCTAAAAGAGGGGTTTGGGAACACTGAAGCTTTCTTT. Amino acid sequence: CASLKEGFGNTEAFF.

J is TRBJ2-1 and V is TRBV30; no reliable D call. Trimming pared 0 bases from V and 6 bases from J, leaving 12 bases between. CDR1 and CDR2 from the germline V gene are GTSNPN and SVGIG (reference sequence). This CDR3 comprises 14 residues. The DNA for the CDR3 is TGTGCCTGGAGTGTACTGTCGGGTGGCAATGAGCAGTTCTTC. Amino acid sequence: CAWSVLSGGNEQFF.

With regard to this clonotype: A much larger clone differs from this one at a single base, so this may be a read error. The chain links TRBV24-1 to TRBJ1-1; TRBD1 matches 8 bases. The germline V gene encodes CDR1 KGHDR and CDR2 SFDVKD. The CDR3 has 15 residues. With V trimmed by 4 bases and J by 6 bases, 9 bases remained unmatched. CDR3 in amino acids: CATSESGQGGAEAFF. The DNA for the CDR3 is TGTGCCACCAGTGAATCTGGACAGGGCGGCGCTGAAGCTTTCTTT.

This clonotype appeared many times. The chain uses TRBV11-2 and TRBJ2-1; no reliable D call. This CDR3 spans 16 amino acids. The V end lost 7 bases, the J end lost 7 bases, and 23 bases lay between the germline ends. Germline CDR1 reads SGHAT; CDR2 reads FQNNGV. The CDR3 loop is CASKFSRDTIQNEQFF. DNA of the CDR3: TGTGCCAGCAAATTCAGCCGAGATACTATTCAAAATGAGCAGTTCTTC.

This clonotype came up once. The J gene is TRBJ2-4, the V gene TRBV27, with D perhaps assigned TRBD1 or TRBD2 (5 bases each). Trimming removed 6 bases from V and 0 bases from J, with 24 bases in between. Germline V lookup: CDR1 MNHEY, CDR2 SMNVEV (reference sequence). The CDR3 sequence is 19 residues long. Here the CDR3 DNA reads TGTGCCAGCAGCAAAGCCCGGGCACCATGGGGGATAGCCAAAAACATTCAGTACTTC. It is translated as CASSKARAPWGIAKNIQYF.

The genes are TRBV7-2 and TRBJ2-1, with D perhaps assigned TRBD1 or TRBD2 (5 bases each). The V gene's germline CDR1 is SGHTA and CDR2 FQGNSA. The V end was cut by 5 bases, the J end by 9 bases, with 17 bases between. The CDR3 is 14 residues long. Here the CDR3 DNA reads TGTGCCAGCAGCAATGACGGGACCCGCCGTGAGCAGTTCTTC. The encoded protein is CASSNDGTRREQFF.

On this clonotype: No conserved phenylalanine or tryptophan ends this CDR3, so it is likely a read error. The CDR3 DNA reads as TGTGCCAGCAGCCACCGGACAGGGATGAACACTGAAGCTTTCTCT. Protein product: CASSHRTGMNTEAFS. The chain couples TRBV7-2 to TRBJ1-1; 8 bases align to TRBD1. Germline V lookup: CDR1 SGHTA, CDR2 FQGNSA. The CDR3 contains 15 residues. V was pared by 5 bases and J by 0 bases, with 5 bases of the junction left unmatched.

In its sample, this clonotype was seen many times. The chain uses TRBV28 and TRBJ1-2, with a weak D call TRBD1 (6 bases). The V gene lost 6 bases and the J gene lost 2 bases, with 22 bases spanning the gap. Per germline, CDR1 MDHEN and CDR2 SYDVKM. This CDR3 has 17 residues. DNA of the CDR3: TGTGCCAGCAGCTTGTGGGGGGCGGGCTCCCCCAACTATGGCTACACCTTC. It specifies CASSLWGAGSPNYGYTF.